This T cell receptor (beta chain) was identified during a study of blood T cell repertoires in COVID-19. Turning to the study itself: Sources were T cells, B-cell-depleted T cells, or PBMCs; the material itself was cDNA or gDNA.

This clone was picked up a small number of times. Given the absence of the conserved phenylalanine or tryptophan at the CDR3 end, a read error is likely. The DNA is left out, because the CDR3 cannot be placed on it with certainty; the CDR3 is given as TCRdb lists it. In the original workflow: Amplified reference gene primers provided the basis for estimating nucleated cell counts. The assay was immunoSEQ multiplex PCR, and TCRdb's table has in-frame clones only and misses some. That table furnishes V, J and clone size, whereas the DNA furnished D and trimming. Among 72,000 or so clones listed, 75% to 90% were seen once. Looked up from germline, CDR1 is ENHRY and CDR2 is SYGVKD. With termini counted, the CDR3 has 13 amino acids.

The sequenced sample was peripheral blood. This receptor was identified in a man in his 70s who had recovered from COVID-19. This chain links TRBV10-3 with TRBJ2-3; TRBD1 is taken as the D call from the table, unchecked against the DNA. The CDR3 sequence is CAISGGGTGPRLI.